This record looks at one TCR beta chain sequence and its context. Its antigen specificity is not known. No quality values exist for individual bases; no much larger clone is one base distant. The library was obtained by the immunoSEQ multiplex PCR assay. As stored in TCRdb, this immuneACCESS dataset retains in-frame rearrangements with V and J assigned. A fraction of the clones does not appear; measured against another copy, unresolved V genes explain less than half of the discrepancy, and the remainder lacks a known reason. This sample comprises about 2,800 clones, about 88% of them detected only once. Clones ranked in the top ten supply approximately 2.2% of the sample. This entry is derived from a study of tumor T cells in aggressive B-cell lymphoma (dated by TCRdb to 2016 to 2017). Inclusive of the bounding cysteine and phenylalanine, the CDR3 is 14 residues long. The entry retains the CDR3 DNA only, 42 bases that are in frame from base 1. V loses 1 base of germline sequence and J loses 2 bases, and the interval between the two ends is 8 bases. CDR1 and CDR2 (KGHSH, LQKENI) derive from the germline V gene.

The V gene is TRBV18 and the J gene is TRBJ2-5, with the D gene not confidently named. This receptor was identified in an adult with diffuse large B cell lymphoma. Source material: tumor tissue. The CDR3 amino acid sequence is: CASSPLASQETQYF. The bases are TGTGCCAGCTCACCACTGGCTTCTCAAGAGACCCAGTACTTC. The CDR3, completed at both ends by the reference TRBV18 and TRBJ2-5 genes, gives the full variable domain NAGVMQNPRHLVRRRGQEARLRCSPMKGHSHVYWYRQLPEEGLKFMVYLQKENIIDESGMPKERFSAEFPKEGPSILRIQQVVRGDSAAYFCASSPLASQETQYFGPGTRLLVL.